This T cell receptor beta chain was recorded in a study of post-analysis software for immune sequencing data. This clonotype was counted only a few times. The antigen is not known. One junction end does not reproduce the germline sequence, and a read error may be involved. Germline values: CDR1 SSHAT, CDR2 FNYEAQ (reference sequence). This CDR3 spans 15 amino acids. Study-wide results and caveats: TRBV5-6, TRBV5-1 and TRBV20-1 belonged to a set of about five TRBV segments that were more frequent in patients than controls. Samples from a shared batch, those prepared together, strongly co-clustered by F measure. When compared against controls, multiple sclerosis patients showed significantly lower normalized Chao1 diversity.

Presence of unique molecular identifiers characterized the TCR beta cDNA libraries. TCRdb re-analysed the PCR reads in MiXCR, keeping a single row per CDR3 protein. The repertoire holds under 650,000 distinct CDR3 sequences, 44% seen once, with more than 1.5% in the top ten. Sequencing input: blood. This receptor was taken from a girl aged 5 to 17 with multiple sclerosis. V is TRBV7-7 and J is TRBJ2-1, with 12 nucleotides matching TRBD2. Here the CDR3 reads CASSSLAGGLNEQFF. The DNA of the CDR3 is TGTGCTAGCAGCTCACTAGCGGGGGGACTCAATGAGCAGTTCTTC.